A single sample gave rise to the 14 T cell receptor beta chains below, sequenced in a study of blood T cell repertoires in COVID-19 (dated by TCRdb to the early 2020s). Receptors were amplified or captured by the immunoSEQ multiplex PCR assay. TCRdb re-hosts the immuneACCESS table, in-frame sequences only. Its copies lack some clones; in the studies checked, an unresolved V gene accounts for under half of them, and the cause for the rest is not known. The sample table lists 100,000 to 150,000 clones, 88% of them with a count of one. The ten largest clones capture 2% to 2.5% of the sample. Sequencing was carried out using peripheral blood. Every receptor here comes from a man between 70 and 80 years old with active COVID-19.

The chain couples TRBV28 to TRBJ2-3, with 11 bases fitting TRBD2. The CDR3 spans 14 residues. The germline V gene has CDR1 MDHEN and CDR2 SYDVKM. The J segment lost 5 bases and the V segment lost 10 bases, leaving 8 bases of the junction unmatched. CDR3 coding DNA: TGTGCCACCCAACTAGCGGGAGTTTTAGATACGCAGTATTTT. Protein sequence: CATQLAGVLDTQYF.

The chain uses TRBV19 and TRBJ2-2, with D possibly matching TRBD2 (6 bases). Trimming took off 2 bases at V and 5 bases at J, with 9 bases between the two ends. The CDR3 sequence is 14 residues long. Germline V gene sequence: CDR1 LNHDA, CDR2 SQIVND (reference sequence). Here the CDR3 DNA reads TGTGCCAGTAGTATAAACGGGGGTACCGGGGAGCTGTTTTTT. As protein: CASSINGGTGELFF.

V usage is TRBV19 and J usage is TRBJ2-1, with 7 bases fitting TRBD1. Trimming at V came to 8 bases and at J to 4 bases, leaving 8 bases not matched to a gene. Germline V gene data show CDR1 as LNHDA and CDR2 as SQIVND (reference sequence). This CDR3 is built from 14 residues. This chain's CDR3 is CASGLPDRYNEQFF. The CDR3 nucleotides read TGTGCCAGTGGCCTACCGGACAGGTACAATGAGCAGTTCTTC.

V and J are TRBV6-6 and TRBJ2-2; weak D call: TRBD1 (5 bases). Trimming pared 6 bases from V and 5 bases from J, leaving 10 bases between. The germline V gene has CDR1 MNHNY and CDR2 SVGAGI (reference sequence). CDR3 length: 13 residues. CDR3 in amino acids: CASSYPGTGELFF. The CDR3 coding sequence is TGTGCCAGCAGCTACCCAGGGACCGGGGAGCTGTTTTTT.

Details on this clone: The same CDR3 is also encoded by other DNA sequences in this sample. V usage is TRBV7-2 and J usage is TRBJ2-1; D is perhaps TRBD2 (5 bases). This CDR3 is built from 13 residues. CDR1 SGHTA and CDR2 FQGNSA come from the germline V gene. V was pared by 0 bases and J by 9 bases, with 9 bases between. This CDR3 is CASSLALRGEQFF. The CDR3 bases are TGTGCCAGCAGCTTAGCTCTCCGGGGTGAGCAGTTCTTC.

The V call is TRBV24-1, the J call TRBJ2-1; tentative D call: TRBD2 (6 bases). Trimming cost V 3 bases and J 9 bases, with 20 bases left between them. Germline lookup yields CDR1 KGHDR and CDR2 SFDVKD. The CDR3 contains 16 residues. The CDR3 nucleotides are TGTGCCACCAGTGATCCCGGGCGGGGTAGCGTCCCTGAGCAGTTCTTC. Encoded protein: CATSDPGRGSVPEQFF.

V is TRBV9 and J is TRBJ2-3, with 8 positions matching TRBD2. Unmatched junction bases numbered 13, after V lost 3 bases and J lost 1 base. CDR1 and CDR2 from the germline V gene are SGDLS and YYNGEE. This CDR3 region has 18 residues. The CDR3 here is CASSARGRSGGGTDTQYF. The CDR3 region has the DNA TGTGCCAGCAGCGCAAGAGGGCGGAGCGGGGGTGGCACAGATACGCAGTATTTT.

This chain uses TRBV20-1 with TRBJ1-3; the match to TRBD1 covers 9 bases. CDR1 and CDR2 (germline): DFQATT, SNEGSKA (reference sequence). Losses at the gene ends were 3 bases for V and 4 bases for J; bases not matched to a gene: 4. The CDR3 runs to 14 residues. In DNA, the CDR3 is TGCAGTGCTAGTCGGACAGGGGCGGGAAACACCATATATTTT. Encoded protein: CSASRTGAGNTIYF.

The V and J genes are TRBV12-3 or TRBV12-4 and TRBJ2-3; D is uncertain. This CDR3 spans 12 amino acids. V was cut by 5 bases and J by 3 bases, with 6 bases left in between. The CDR3 DNA reads as TGTGCCAGCAGTCCCTTTACAGATACGCAGTATTTT. Translating gives CASSPFTDTQYF.

The V call is TRBV6-1, the J call TRBJ1-6, with a tentative D call TRBD1 (6 bases). This CDR3 contains 17 residues. Deletions cut 3 bases from V and 4 bases from J, with 16 bases between. The germline CDR1 and CDR2 sequences are MNHNS and SASEGT. The CDR3 loop reads CASSEGHSSRYNSPLHF. The CDR3 region has the DNA TGTGCCAGCAGTGAGGGACACTCCTCGAGGTATAATTCACCCCTCCACTTT.

V gene TRBV11-3 combines with J gene TRBJ2-1; a possible D gene is TRBD2 (6 bases). V was cut by 5 bases and J by 2 bases, with 13 bases left in between. The CDR3 has 15 residues. Germline CDR1 is SGHNT and CDR2 is YENEEA. CDR3 in DNA: TGTGCCAGCAGCCCCCGACTAGGCCCCTACAATGAGCAGTTCTTC. This gives the protein CASSPRLGPYNEQFF.

This chain joins TRBV10-2 and TRBJ2-1; 10 bases are shared with TRBD2. Germline V gene data show CDR1 as WSHSY and CDR2 as SAAADI. V lost 6 bases to trimming and J lost 4 bases; unmatched junction nucleotides: 0. The CDR3 length is 13 residues. CDR3 protein: CASRTSGYNEQFF. The CDR3 DNA reads as TGCGCCAGCAGGACTAGCGGGTACAATGAGCAGTTCTTC.

The V call is TRBV5-1, the J call TRBJ2-7; 9 bases match TRBD2. Unmatched junction bases numbered 14, after V lost 4 bases and J lost 3 bases. Germline values: CDR1 SGHRS, CDR2 YFSETQ. CDR3 length: 17 amino acids. The CDR3 reads CASSEQGWREGHYEQYF. CDR3 DNA sequence: TGCGCCAGCAGCGAACAGGGTTGGCGGGAGGGCCACTACGAGCAGTACTTC. Variable domain in full (rest from reference TRBV5-1 and TRBJ2-7): KAGVTQTPRYLIKTRGQQVTLSCSPISGHRSVSWYQQTPGQGLQFLFEYFSETQRNKGNFPGRFSGRQFSNSRSEMNVSTLELGDSALYLCASSEQGWREGHYEQYFGPGTRLTVT.

This clone was detected a few times. The V call is TRBV7-2, the J call TRBJ2-4; D perhaps matches TRBD2 (6 bases). From germline, CDR1 is SGHTA and CDR2 FQGNSA. The CDR3 contains 17 residues. Trimming shortened V by 4 bases and J by 1 base, and 17 bases separated the two germline ends. CDR3 residues: CASSSTRGKRAKNIQYF. Written as DNA, the CDR3 is TGTGCCAGCAGCTCAACCCGCGGGAAGCGCGCCAAAAACATTCAGTACTTC.